This passage covers 20 T cell receptor beta chains from one sample sequenced in a study of CD8 T cells in Susac syndrome. After extraction with the RNeasy kit, about 0.5 to 1 ug of the RNA was reverse transcribed using random hexamers. TCRdb processed the immunoSEQ multiplex PCR reads anew with MiXCR; each CDR3 protein has one entry. The sample records tens of thousands of distinct CDR3 sequences, 91% being singletons. Sequencing was carried out using CD8+ T cells from PBMCs. The receptors stem from a human donor with multiple sclerosis.

This clonotype was detected only once. The rearrangement links TRBV4-1 to TRBJ1-1, with D uncertain. The V and J ends lost 4 bases and 4 bases respectively, with 13 bases between them. This CDR3 has 14 residues. CDR1 is MGHRA and CDR2 is YSYEKL in the germline V gene. CDR3 protein: CASSRKNLVTEAFF. The CDR3 DNA reads TGCGCCAGCAGCCGGAAGAATCTGGTCACTGAAGCTTTCTTT.

This clonotype showed up just a few times. This chain joins TRBV7-2 and TRBJ2-1; 10 bases are shared with TRBD2. The V segment lost 4 bases and the J segment 4 bases; nucleotides outside the gene matches: 4. The CDR3 has 15 amino acids. The germline CDR1 and CDR2 sequences are SGHTA and FQGNSA. The CDR3 DNA reads TGTGCCAGCAGCTCCTTAGCGGGAGGTTACAATGAGCAGTTCTTC. Residues: CASSSLAGGYNEQFF.

The genes are TRBV12-3 or TRBV12-4 and TRBJ1-4, with D tentatively TRBD1 (5 bases). The CDR3 has 12 amino acids. The V and J ends lost 6 bases and 6 bases respectively, with 8 bases between them. The chain's CDR3 is CASSGRDEKLFF. DNA for the CDR3: TGTGCCAGCAGCGGCAGGGATGAAAAACTGTTTTTT.

The chain recombines TRBV7-9 with TRBJ2-1; 10 bases are shared with TRBD1. The germline V gene has CDR1 SEHNR and CDR2 FQNEAQ (reference sequence). There are 15 residues in the CDR3. V dropped 6 bases and J dropped 7; count of bases not matched to a gene: 9. CDR3 amino acids: CASREGTGVRNEQFF. The CDR3 bases are TGTGCCAGCAGGGAAGGGACAGGGGTGAGGAATGAGCAGTTCTTC. The whole variable domain, filled in from reference TRBV7-9 and TRBJ2-1, reads DTGVSQNPRHKITKRGQNVTFRCDPISEHNRLYWYRQTLGQGPEFLTYFQNEAQLEKSRLLSDRFSAERPKGSFSTLEIQRTEQGDSAMYLCASREGTGVRNEQFFGPGTRLTVL.

This clonotype was counted once. The chain has TRBV12-3 or TRBV12-4 and TRBJ2-1; 14 nucleotides line up with TRBD2. The CDR3 runs 17 residues. The V segment lost 4 bases and the J segment 3 bases; nucleotides outside the gene matches: 5. In DNA form, the CDR3 reads TGTGCCAGCAGTTACGGGACTAGCGGGAGAGTCTACAATGAGCAGTTCTTC. It is translated as CASSYGTSGRVYNEQFF.

This clonotype was detected once. This CDR3 is CASSLSGGSQETQYF. For the CDR3, the DNA is TGCGCCAGCAGCTTGTCAGGGGGGAGCCAAGAGACCCAGTACTTC. The gene calls are TRBV5-1 and TRBJ2-5, with D tentatively TRBD1 (7 bases). The germline V gene has CDR1 SGHRS and CDR2 YFSETQ. The CDR3 length is 15 residues. V dropped 1 base and J dropped 1 base, with 11 bases sitting between them.

The rearrangement uses TRBV7-8 and TRBJ1-1, with 7 bases matching TRBD1. Per the germline V gene, CDR1 is SGHVS and CDR2 is FQNEAQ. With V trimmed by 5 bases and J by 11 bases, 5 bases remained unmatched. The CDR3 sequence is 11 residues long. This chain's CDR3 is CASSLQGYAFF. Here the CDR3 DNA reads TGTGCCAGCAGCCTACAGGGGTATGCTTTCTTT.

The rearrangement uses TRBV19 and TRBJ1-1; TRBD1 might be the D (5 bases). The CDR3 spans 14 residues. Trimming took 3 bases from V and 7 from J, leaving 15 bases between them. Germline V CDR1 and CDR2: LNHDA, SQIVND (reference sequence). The CDR3: CASSMLGGRYEAFF. The CDR3 nucleotides are TGTGCCAGTAGTATGTTGGGGGGAAGGTATGAAGCTTTCTTT.

J is TRBJ1-2 and V is TRBV10-3; maybe TRBD1 (5 bases). The CDR3 totals 14 residues. The V gene lost 6 bases and the J gene lost 10 bases, with 21 bases spanning the gap. Germline values: CDR1 ENHRY, CDR2 SYGVKD. CDR3 DNA: TGTGCCATCAGGGACGTCGGAGGGGTCAGCGTCTACACCTTC. Its protein product is CAIRDVGGVSVYTF.

This clonotype was counted a single time. This sequence joins TRBV20-1 and TRBJ1-1; tentative D call: TRBD1 (6 bases). CDR3 length equals 14 residues. The V gene lost 3 bases and the J gene lost 3 bases, with 14 bases spanning the gap. Germline V gene lookup returns CDR1 DFQATT and CDR2 SNEGSKA (reference sequence). CDR3 loop: CSARVRGDYTEAFF. In DNA, the CDR3 is TGCAGTGCTAGGGTCAGGGGTGATTACACTGAAGCTTTCTTT.

V is TRBV4-1 and J is TRBJ1-2, with no clear D. This CDR3 has 16 amino acids. Trimming shortened V by 4 bases and J by 1 base, and 16 bases separated the two germline ends. In germline, CDR1 is MGHRA, CDR2 YSYEKL. DNA for the CDR3: TGCGCCAGCAGCCCCACGCAGGTCGTGTTTAACTATGGCTACACCTTC. The encoded protein is CASSPTQVVFNYGYTF.

The rearrangement joins TRBV13 to TRBJ1-1; TRBD1 is a possible D gene (5 bases). CDR3 length: 14 residues. Trimming pared 2 bases from V and 1 base from J, leaving 8 bases between. CDR1 is PRHDT and CDR2 is FYEKMQ in the germline V gene (reference sequence). The DNA for the CDR3 is TGTGCCAGCAGCTTACGGGGGGAGAACACTGAAGCTTTCTTT. Translation: CASSLRGENTEAFF.

This clonotype appeared a single time. The chain is built from TRBV19 and TRBJ1-1; no definite D call. With 3 bases removed from V and 1 base from J, the gap between germline ends came to 6 bases. CDR3 size: 13 residues. In germline, CDR1 is LNHDA, CDR2 SQIVND (reference sequence). CDR3 in amino acids: CASSMEGNTEAFF. The CDR3 DNA is TGTGCCAGTAGTATGGAGGGGAACACTGAAGCTTTCTTT.

The rearrangement links TRBV20-1 to TRBJ2-2; possible D gene TRBD2, 6 bases. Per the germline V gene, CDR1 is DFQATT and CDR2 is SNEGSKA (reference sequence). The CDR3 runs to 17 residues. Trimming left V 1 base short and J 4 bases short, with 19 bases between. The CDR3 DNA reads as TGCAGTGCTAGAGTCAATTTCCGGGACTCCGGCACCGGGGAGCTGTTTTTT. It translates to CSARVNFRDSGTGELFF.

The rearrangement uses TRBV3-1 and TRBJ2-7; D unclear. Trimming took 4 bases from V and 2 from J, leaving 18 bases between them. The CDR3 length is 16 residues. Per the germline V gene, CDR1 is LGHDT and CDR2 is YNNKEL (reference sequence). The CDR3 coding sequence is TGTGCCAGCAGCCGCCCCATGGACGAAAGTCCCTACGAGCAGTACTTC. Translating it yields CASSRPMDESPYEQYF.

The gene calls are TRBV27 and TRBJ2-1; D perhaps matches TRBD2 (6 bases). The CDR3 extends over 14 amino acids. V shed 3 bases and J shed 8 bases, with 14 bases lying between them. Looked up from germline, CDR1 is MNHEY and CDR2 is SMNVEV (reference sequence). The CDR3 DNA is TGTGCCAGCAGTTTGGGAATAGCGGACTATGAGCAGTTCTTC. Translating it yields CASSLGIADYEQFF.

In its sample, this clonotype was seen once. The V call is TRBV7-2, the J call TRBJ1-1; maybe TRBD1 (6 bases). The CDR3 extends over 13 amino acids. V gave up 7 bases and J gave up 5 bases, with 14 bases separating them. CDR1 is SGHTA and CDR2 is FQGNSA in the germline V gene. CDR3 protein: CASNHGGLTEAFF. CDR3 coding DNA: TGTGCCAGCAACCACGGGGGCTTAACTGAAGCTTTCTTT.

The chain recombines TRBV27 with TRBJ1-2; D ambiguous. Germline loops: CDR1 MNHEY, CDR2 SMNVEV (reference sequence). The CDR3 is 15 residues long. V dropped 4 bases and J dropped 5 bases, with 17 bases sitting between them. CDR3: CASSSSVSGNYGYTF. CDR3 nucleotide sequence: TGTGCCAGCAGTTCGTCGGTTTCCGGGAATTATGGCTACACCTTC.

This clonotype showed up just a few times. The rearrangement joins TRBV12-3 or TRBV12-4 to TRBJ2-5; D remains ambiguous. V lost 5 bases and J lost 0, with 13 bases in between. This CDR3 region has 15 residues. CDR3: CASSILTANQETQYF. The CDR3 bases are TGTGCCAGCAGTATACTGACTGCGAACCAAGAGACCCAGTACTTC.

The V call is TRBV5-6, the J call TRBJ1-1; TRBD1 agrees at 7 bases. The ends lost 2 bases at V and 8 bases at J; junction bases unmatched: 6. Germline CDR1 reads SGHDT; CDR2 reads YYEEEE. The length of the CDR3 is 13 residues. CDR3 amino acids: CASSFLGQPEAFF. In DNA form, the CDR3 reads TGTGCCAGCAGCTTTCTGGGACAGCCAGAAGCTTTCTTT.